The sequence of this T cell receptor beta chain was determined in a study of T and B cells in COVID-19 patients. Study-wide context: Critical illness requiring mechanical ventilation or extracorporeal membrane oxygenation affected 12 of 20 active-infection patients. General study results and limits: Of 2,300 or so TCR clusters found only in the recovered cohort, 31 had low generation probability.

TRB rearrangements were amplified by multiplex PCR with BIOMED2 TRB-A/B primers. TCRdb re-analysed the multiplex PCR reads in MiXCR, keeping a single row per CDR3 protein. The repertoire holds over 15,000 distinct CDR3 sequences, 36% seen once, with 15% to 20% in the top ten. This clonotype has at least ten counts. What it binds is not known. The V and J ends lost 5 bases and 6 bases, in that order; junction bases with no gene match: 5. In germline, CDR1 is MNHEY, CDR2 SMNVEV (reference sequence). This CDR3 has 13 amino acids. Each TRB amplification used about 230-550 ng of genomic DNA from blood. Sequenced: blood. The source of this sequence is a human donor with active COVID-19. The rearrangement links TRBV27 to TRBJ2-5; 8 nucleotides line up with TRBD2. This CDR3 reads CASSQSGGKTQYF. The CDR3 nucleotides are TGTGCCAGCAGTCAAAGCGGGGGTAAGACCCAGTACTTC.